This TCR beta chain was captured in a study of cytomegalovirus exposure and HLA in healthy donors. The PCR made use of 60 Vbeta and 13 Jbeta primers. Generated by immunoSEQ multiplex PCR, the TCRdb table keeps only in-frame clones and is missing some. The table records 250,000 to 300,000 clones, just under 85% of them present only once. The V segment lost 1 base and the J segment 0 bases; nucleotides outside the gene matches: 6. CDR1 is LGHNA and CDR2 is YNFKEQ in the germline V gene. This CDR3 region has 17 residues. The source of this sequence is a woman in her thirties or forties in good health and CMV-seropositive. V is TRBV4-2 and J is TRBJ2-7; 10 positions match TRBD2. Sequenced: PBMCs. The CDR3 nucleotides are TGTGCCAGCAGCCAAGGGGCTAGCGGGAGCCCCTCCTACGAGCAGTACTTC. It codes for CASSQGASGSPSYEQYF.